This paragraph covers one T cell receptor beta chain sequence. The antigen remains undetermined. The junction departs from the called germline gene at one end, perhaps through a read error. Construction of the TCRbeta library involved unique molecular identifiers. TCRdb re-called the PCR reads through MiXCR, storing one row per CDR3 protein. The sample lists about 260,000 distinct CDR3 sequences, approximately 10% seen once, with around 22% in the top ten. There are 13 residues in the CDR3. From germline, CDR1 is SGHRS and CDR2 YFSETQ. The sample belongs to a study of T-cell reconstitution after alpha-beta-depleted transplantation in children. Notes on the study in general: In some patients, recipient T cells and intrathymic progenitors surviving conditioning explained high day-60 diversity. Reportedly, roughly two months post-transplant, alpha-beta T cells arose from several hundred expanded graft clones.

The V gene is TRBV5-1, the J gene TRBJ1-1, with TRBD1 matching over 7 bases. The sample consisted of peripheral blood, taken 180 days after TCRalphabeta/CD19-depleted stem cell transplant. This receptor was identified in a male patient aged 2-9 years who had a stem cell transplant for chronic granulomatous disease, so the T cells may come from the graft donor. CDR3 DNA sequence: TGCGTCAGCAACTTGCAGGGGGACACTGAAGCTTTCTTT. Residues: CVSNLQGDTEAFF.